The T cell receptor (beta chain) under discussion was sequenced for a study of T cell responses to AZD1222 COVID-19 vaccine. The data were produced by immunoSEQ multiplex PCR, yet TCRdb's version contains in-frame clones alone and is incomplete. The sample has over 100,000 clones; approximately 86% are singletons. The CDR3 has 16 residues. V shed 1 base, J shed 9 bases, and the junction held 9 bases outside the gene matches. The germline CDR1 and CDR2 sequences are SGHVS and FNYEAQ. This chain uses TRBV7-6 with TRBJ2-1, with 10 bases matching TRBD2. The sequence derives from an adult in good health. The starting material was peripheral blood, obtained on day 0 of AZD1222 vaccination. CDR3 nucleotide sequence: TGTGCCAGCAGCTTAGACCTGGGTAGCGGGGGGACTGAGCAGTTCTTC. Translating it yields CASSLDLGSGGTEQFF.